This is a list of T cell receptor beta chains from one sample in a study of CDR3 diversity in severe acne. One entry per CDR3 protein, called by TCRdb with MiXCR from the PCR reads. This sample has over 100,000 distinct CDR3 sequences, with roughly half found just once. Sequenced: blood. These receptors came from a male donor with acne. The CDR3 runs from the conserved cysteine through the conserved F or W. A D gene is named only where the DNA matches it firmly. The size field is filled for only some rows; it gives once, few, many or a size class.

v_gene	abundance	d_gene	j_gene	CDR3nt	CDR3aa
TRBV7-3	NA	TRBD1	TRBJ1-2	TGTGCCAGCAGAGCACGGGGACAGGGCGGCTACACATTC	CASRARGQGGYTF
TRBV6-2/TRBV6-3	NA	TRBD1	TRBJ1-1	TGTGCCAGCAGTTACGGGACAGCTTTTGAAGCTTTCTTT	CASSYGTAFEAFF
TRBV7-2	many	NA	TRBJ1-1	TGTGCCAGCAGCTTAGTCCATCAGGCGACGAACACTGAAGCTTTCTTT	CASSLVHQATNTEAFF
TRBV9	NA	TRBD1	TRBJ2-3	TGTGCCAGCAGCGCTTGGCCACAGGGGTCGGATGATACGCAGTATTTT	CASSAWPQGSDDTQYF
TRBV20-1	NA	NA	TRBJ1-4	TGCAGTGCTAGAGATAAGGCCATAAATGAAAAACTGTTTTTT	CSARDKAINEKLFF
TRBV7-2	few	TRBD1	TRBJ1-6	TGTGCCAGCAGCACGGGACAGGGGGCGCGGTCACCCCTCCACTTT	CASSTGQGARSPLHF
TRBV7-9	NA	NA	TRBJ2-7	TGTGCCAGCAGCCCGTTGGGCTACGAGCAGTACTTC	CASSPLGYEQYF
TRBV5-6	NA	TRBD2	TRBJ2-7	TGTGCCAGCAGCTTGGGTCCCAGCGGGAGCCTGACCTACGAGCAGTACTTC	CASSLGPSGSLTYEQYF
TRBV4-2	few	TRBD1	TRBJ2-7	TGTGCCAGCAACCAGGATCAGCAGGGGGCTCCCTACGAGCAGTACTTC	CASNQDQQGAPYEQYF
TRBV7-2	medium-sized	NA	TRBJ2-7	TGTGCCAGCAGCTTACTAGGCTACGAGCAGTACTTC	CASSLLGYEQYF
TRBV6-1	many	NA	TRBJ2-7	TGTGCCAGCAGTGAAGCAGAGGGGGGCTACGAGCAGTACTTC	CASSEAEGGYEQYF
TRBV5-1	NA	TRBD1	TRBJ1-1	TGCGCCAGCAGCAGGACAGGGGTGAGGGACACTGAAGCTTTCTTT	CASSRTGVRDTEAFF
TRBV20-1	NA	NA	TRBJ2-1	TGCAGTGCTAGGTGGGGGGATAGCGTGAACAATGAGCAGTTCTTC	CSARWGDSVNNEQFF
TRBV9	many	NA	TRBJ1-2	TGTGCCAGCAGCGTAGGTGCGGCAGCTAACTATGGCTACACCTTC	CASSVGAAANYGYTF
TRBV11-2	few	TRBD1	TRBJ1-4	TGTGCCAGCAGCTTAGAGATAGCAGGGGGCGCATATGATGAAAAACTGTTTTTT	CASSLEIAGGAYDEKLFF
TRBV27	few	TRBD1	TRBJ2-7	TGTGCCAGCAGTTTAGCCGGGACAGGGGACTACGAGCAGTACTTC	CASSLAGTGDYEQYF
TRBV4-1	few	NA	TRBJ2-2	TGCGCCAGCAGCCAGCCCATACGGTCCGGGGAGCTGTTTTTT	CASSQPIRSGELFF
TRBV4-1	NA	NA	TRBJ1-6	TGCGCCAGCAGCCAAGGGCATGTGTTCGGGAATTCACCCCTCCACTTT	CASSQGHVFGNSPLHF
TRBV12-3/TRBV12-4	NA	NA	TRBJ2-2	TGTGCCAGCACCCTCCAGGGCCCCGGGGAGCTGTTTTTT	CASTLQGPGELFF
TRBV7-4	NA	NA	TRBJ1-2	TGTGCCAGCAGCGGCGGACCTTCTGGCTATGGCTACACCTTC	CASSGGPSGYGYTF
TRBV7-7	medium-sized	NA	TRBJ2-5	TGTGCCAGCAGCTTAGGGGGCGTGGATGTCTTAGAGACCCAGTACTTC	CASSLGGVDVLETQYF
TRBV2	NA	NA	TRBJ2-6	TGTGCCAGCACTACCCAGGGCATGGCTGGGGCCAACGTCCTGACTTTC	CASTTQGMAGANVLTF
TRBV20-1	NA	TRBD2	TRBJ2-2	TGCAGTGCTAGGACCGCCGGGACTAGTGGCGGGGGGGAGCTGTTTTTT	CSARTAGTSGGGELFF
TRBV14	many	TRBD1	TRBJ2-7	TGTGCCAGCAGCCAAGACCGGGACAGGGGCGACGAGCAGTACTTC	CASSQDRDRGDEQYF
TRBV25-1	NA	NA	TRBJ1-1	TGTGCCAGCAGTCGAGGGGGAGCCCGGTCTGAAGCTTTCTTT	CASSRGGARSEAFF
TRBV10-3	NA	NA	TRBJ1-1	TGCGCCGTCAGTGCGGGACGGAACACTGAAGCTTTCTTT	CAVSAGRNTEAFF
TRBV7-8	once	NA	TRBJ1-3	TGTGCCAGCAGCTTCGGGGGGCTTGGAAACACCATATATTTT	CASSFGGLGNTIYF
TRBV5-8	NA	TRBD1	TRBJ1-1	TGTGCCAGCAGCCACCCTAGACAGGGGCTCGAGAACACTGAAGCTTTCTTT	CASSHPRQGLENTEAFF
TRBV10-1	NA	NA	TRBJ2-2	TGCGCCAGCAGTGAGTCTGGGGCACTGACCGGGGAGCTGTTTTTT	CASSESGALTGELFF
TRBV20-1	many	NA	TRBJ2-2	TGCAGTGCTAGTGAGGGGGCCGGGGAGCTGTTTTTT	CSASEGAGELFF
TRBV4-2	NA	TRBD2	TRBJ2-1	TGTGCCAGCAGCCAAGCCAACTCAAGCGGGAGGGAGCAGTTCTTC	CASSQANSSGREQFF
TRBV2	many	TRBD1	TRBJ1-2	TGTGCCAGCAGGGAGGACAGGGGCTTTGGCTACACCTTC	CASREDRGFGYTF
TRBV25-1	NA	TRBD1	TRBJ2-1	TGTGCCAGCAGTGGGGGCAACTCAGGGGGCAATGAGCAGTTCTTC	CASSGGNSGGNEQFF
TRBV11-2	many	NA	TRBJ2-7	TGTGCCAGCAGCTTTTACTACGAGCAGTACTTC	CASSFYYEQYF
TRBV20-1	NA	TRBD2	TRBJ2-1	TGCAGTGCTATTGCGGGAGGGCATGGCAATGAGCAGTTCTTC	CSAIAGGHGNEQFF
TRBV20-1	few	NA	TRBJ2-7	TGCAGTGCTTCAAGTACGGGCGAGCAGTACTTC	CSASSTGEQYF
TRBV9	NA	NA	TRBJ1-2	TGTGCCAGCAGCGTACATGCAAACTATGGCTACACCTTC	CASSVHANYGYTF
TRBV15	few	NA	TRBJ1-5	TGTGCCACCAGCATCTCCAGGGCACAGGGAAATCAGCCCCAGCATTTT	CATSISRAQGNQPQHF
TRBV15	NA	NA	TRBJ1-2	TGTGCCACCAGCGGAAACAGGGCCAACTATGGCTACGCCTTC	CATSGNRANYGYAF
TRBV6-5	NA	NA	TRBJ1-5	TGTGCCAGCAGATTAGCGGGAGGGGGGGAGCATTTT	CASRLAGGGEHF
TRBV20-1	NA	NA	TRBJ2-7	TGCAGTGCCAGCAGTTTACACCCTGGGGGGTTAGGGGGGGGGGAGCAGTACTTC	CSASSLHPGGLGGGEQYF
TRBV19	NA	TRBD1	TRBJ2-7	TGTGCCAGTACCGGGACAGGGGTCCACGAGCAGTACTTC	CASTGTGVHEQYF
TRBV29-1	NA	NA	TRBJ2-5	TGCAGCGTAGGGCAAGAGACCCAGTACTTC	CSVGQETQYF
TRBV7-7	medium-sized	TRBD2	TRBJ2-1	TGTGCTAGCAGCTTATCAGCGGGGGACTACAATGAGCAGTTCTTC	CASSLSAGDYNEQFF
TRBV28	many	NA	TRBJ2-7	TGTGCCAGCAGTTTACATGACAGACGGCGCGACTACGAGCAGTACTTC	CASSLHDRRRDYEQYF
TRBV2	NA	NA	TRBJ2-7	TGTGCCAGCAGTTCTACACCCACCTACGAGCAGTACTTC	CASSSTPTYEQYF
TRBV11-2	NA	NA	TRBJ2-5	TGTGCCAGCAGCCCGAGCAGGGTTTCTGAGACCCAGTACTTC	CASSPSRVSETQYF
TRBV6-2/TRBV6-3	few	TRBD2	TRBJ2-1	TGTGCCAGCAGTTATGACCCGACTAGCGGTTACAATGAGCAGTTCTTC	CASSYDPTSGYNEQFF
TRBV10-2	once	NA	TRBJ2-3	TGCGCCAGCAGTGATGGTGGGATCACAGATACGCAGTATTTT	CASSDGGITDTQYF
TRBV6-2/TRBV6-3	few	NA	TRBJ2-1	TGTGCCAGCAGGCCCGGGTCAAGAGGCTCCTACAATGAGCAGTTCTTC	CASRPGSRGSYNEQFF